Below, one TCR beta chain is given with its context. Trimming shortened V by 7 bases and J by 4 bases, and 16 bases separated the two germline ends. The CDR3 runs 14 residues. Germline V gene sequence: CDR1 SGHNT, CDR2 YYREEE (reference sequence). The sample belongs to a study of siplizumab effects on memory and regulatory T cells. Assay: immunoSEQ multiplex PCR; the TCRdb copy retains only in-frame clones and omits some. The sample records tens of thousands of clones, about 98% being singletons. Material for sequencing was naive CD8+ T cells sorted from blood. The sequence was collected from a human donor in good health. This chain joins TRBV5-4 and TRBJ2-3; possible D gene TRBD2, 5 bases. The CDR3 DNA follows: TGTGCCAGCCCCTCCGAGAGGGAGCCAGATACGCAGTATTTT. Protein sequence: CASPSEREPDTQYF.